These 17 T cell receptor beta chains originate from one sample sequenced in a study of control samples from healthy donors and cancer patients. Generated by immunoSEQ multiplex PCR, the TCRdb table keeps only in-frame clones and is missing some. The data show 85,000 to 100,000 clones, with 80% to 95% seen just once and approximately 7.9% held by the top ten. Sequencing used blood. The receptors derive from a man between 18 and 29 years old in good health.

The chain couples TRBV6-1 to TRBJ1-3; D is possibly TRBD1 (6 bases). The germline V gene encodes CDR1 MNHNS and CDR2 SASEGT. The CDR3 is 15 residues long. V was trimmed by 2 bases and J by 2 bases, leaving 10 bases between them. Here the CDR3 reads CASSEYRVPGNTIYF. CDR3 in DNA: TGTGCCAGCAGTGAATACAGGGTTCCTGGAAACACCATATATTTT.

CDR3 nucleotide sequence: TGCGCCAGCAGCTTGGAGGCGGAAGGTTACACTGAAGCTTTCTTT. Its translation: CASSLEAEGYTEAFF. The chain joins TRBV5-1 to TRBJ1-1; D remains unclear. Trimming took 0 bases from V and 3 from J, leaving 12 bases between them. The CDR3 extends over 15 amino acids. The germline gives CDR1 SGHRS, CDR2 YFSETQ. Supplemented by reference TRBV5-1 and TRBJ1-1, the full variable domain reads KAGVTQTPRYLIKTRGQQVTLSCSPISGHRSVSWYQQTPGQGLQFLFEYFSETQRNKGNFPGRFSGRQFSNSRSEMNVSTLELGDSALYLCASSLEAEGYTEAFFGQGTRLTVV.

V and J are TRBV25-1 and TRBJ2-1, with 7 bases lining up with TRBD2. CDR3 length: 18 amino acids. Germline-derived CDR1 and CDR2 are MGHDK and SYGVNS. V lost 6 bases and J lost 3; bases outside the gene matches: 17. The CDR3 DNA reads TGTGCCAGCAGCAATTTGGTCTTAACGGGGGGAAACTACAATGAGCAGTTCTTC. It translates to CASSNLVLTGGNYNEQFF.

This chain joins TRBV7-9 and TRBJ2-2; D uncertain. Trimming stripped 1 base from V and 4 bases from J, with 4 bases between. The CDR3 has 13 amino acids. CDR1 and CDR2 from the germline V gene are SEHNR and FQNEAQ (reference sequence). CDR3 sequence reads: CASSLVTTGELFF. In nucleotides, the CDR3 is TGTGCCAGCAGCTTAGTCACCACCGGGGAGCTGTTTTTT. Complete variable domain (other parts from reference TRBV7-9 and TRBJ2-2): DTGVSQNPRHKITKRGQNVTFRCDPISEHNRLYWYRQTLGQGPEFLTYFQNEAQLEKSRLLSDRFSAERPKGSFSTLEIQRTEQGDSAMYLCASSLVTTGELFFGEGSRLTVL.

This chain joins TRBV6-5 and TRBJ1-6, with D perhaps matching TRBD1 (5 bases). Germline V lookup: CDR1 MNHEY, CDR2 SVGAGI. This CDR3 spans 14 amino acids. V was trimmed by 6 bases and J by 6 bases, leaving 12 bases between them. The CDR3 nucleotides read TGTGCCAGCAGGGGGGAATTCAGTAATTCACCCCTCCACTTT. It yields the protein CASRGEFSNSPLHF.

This rearrangement joins TRBV5-1 to TRBJ1-3; D gene unclear. Germline assignment: CDR1 SGHRS and CDR2 YFSETQ. This CDR3 has 15 amino acids. V lost 0 bases and J lost 0, with 7 bases in between. Written as DNA, the CDR3 is TGCGCCAGCAGCTTGGGGGGAATCTCTGGAAACACCATATATTTT. This gives the protein CASSLGGISGNTIYF. Based on the CDR3 plus reference TRBV5-1 and TRBJ1-3, the full variable domain is KAGVTQTPRYLIKTRGQQVTLSCSPISGHRSVSWYQQTPGQGLQFLFEYFSETQRNKGNFPGRFSGRQFSNSRSEMNVSTLELGDSALYLCASSLGGISGNTIYFGEGSWLTVV.

The chain has TRBV9 and TRBJ2-7; a possible D gene is TRBD1 (6 bases). Per the germline V gene, CDR1 is SGDLS and CDR2 is YYNGEE. Trimming stripped 0 bases from V and 0 bases from J, with 7 bases between. There are 14 residues in the CDR3. The CDR3 reads CASSVGDTSYEQYF. The DNA of the CDR3 is TGTGCCAGCAGCGTAGGGGACACCTCCTACGAGCAGTACTTC.

The J gene is TRBJ1-3, the V gene TRBV2, with a possible D match to TRBD1 (5 bases). The ends were cut back, 10 bases at V and 7 bases at J, with 26 bases in the middle. CDR1 is SNHLY, CDR2 FYNNEI, per germline. The CDR3 extends over 16 amino acids. The chain's CDR3 is CATQGGYPTVDNTIYF. DNA of the CDR3: TGTGCCACCCAGGGTGGGTACCCCACGGTGGATAACACCATATATTTT.

J is TRBJ1-2 and V is TRBV5-5; possible D gene TRBD1, 6 bases. Trimming took 4 bases from V and 6 from J, leaving 25 bases between them. Germline V lookup: CDR1 SGHKS, CDR2 YYEKEE (reference sequence). The CDR3 has 17 amino acids. CDR3 in amino acids: CASSPQQTRGRRDGYTF. Written as DNA, the CDR3 is TGTGCCAGCAGCCCACAGCAAACCAGGGGACGTAGGGATGGCTACACCTTC. The full variable domain, with the rest looked up from reference TRBV5-5 and TRBJ1-2, is DAGVTQSPTHLIKTRGQQVTLRCSPISGHKSVSWYQQVLGQGPQFIFQYYEKEERGRGNFPDRFSARQFPNYSSELNVNALLLGDSALYLCASSPQQTRGRRDGYTFGSGTRLTVV.

This chain's CDR3 is CASSWEGNNEQFF. The CDR3 nucleotides are TGTGCCAGCAGCTGGGAGGGGAACAATGAGCAGTTCTTC. V is TRBV3-1 (or the pseudogene TRBV3-2) and J is TRBJ2-1; 7 bases are a match to TRBD2. The CDR3 extends over 13 amino acids. The V gene end was trimmed by 5 bases and the J gene end by 5 bases; junction bases not matched to a gene: 3. Germline-derived CDR1 and CDR2 are LGHDT and YNNKEL (reference sequence).

V usage is TRBV29-1 and J usage is TRBJ2-7; possibly TRBD1 for D (5 bases). The CDR3 has 10 amino acids. Germline CDR1 SQVTM, CDR2 ANQGSEA. V dropped 4 bases and J dropped 8 bases, with 9 bases sitting between them. The CDR3 protein is CSVATDKQYF. The DNA for the CDR3 is TGCAGCGTTGCGACAGATAAGCAGTACTTC.

This rearrangement joins TRBV14 to TRBJ1-6; D gene ambiguous. The germline V gene encodes CDR1 SGHDN and CDR2 FVKESK. This CDR3 region has 16 residues. Trimming left V 0 bases short and J 10 bases short, with 16 bases between. The CDR3 spells CASSQEGTPARSPLHF. The CDR3 DNA is TGTGCCAGCAGCCAAGAGGGCACTCCGGCGCGATCACCCCTCCACTTT.

V is TRBV6-5 and J is TRBJ1-6; D is unclear. The CDR3 is made up of 14 amino acids. The germline V gene encodes CDR1 MNHEY and CDR2 SVGAGI. V was shortened by 6 bases and J by 2 bases, with 8 bases between the two germline ends. CDR3 nucleotide sequence: TGTGCCAGCAGAGCGGGTCCCTATAATTCACCCCTCCACTTT. It is translated as CASRAGPYNSPLHF.

The CDR3 region is CASNREQNEKLFF. CDR3 in DNA: TGTGCCAGCAACCGGGAGCAGAATGAAAAACTGTTTTTT. The chain couples TRBV11-2 to TRBJ1-4; D gene ambiguous. Germline lookup yields CDR1 SGHAT and CDR2 FQNNGV. The CDR3 loop spans 13 amino acids. V gave up 7 bases and J gave up 5 bases, with 11 bases separating them.

J is TRBJ2-1 and V is TRBV7-2; 7 nucleotides match TRBD2. Germline values: CDR1 SGHTA, CDR2 FQGNSA. V dropped 5 bases and J dropped 4; count of bases not matched to a gene: 14. This CDR3 comprises 17 residues. The CDR3 protein is CASSPPGPSGIYNEQFF. The CDR3 nucleotides read TGTGCCAGCAGCCCCCCCGGTCCCAGCGGGATATACAATGAGCAGTTCTTC. The full variable domain, with the rest looked up from reference TRBV7-2 and TRBJ2-1, is GAGVSQSPSNKVTEKGKDVELRCDPISGHTALYWYRQSLGQGLEFLIYFQGNSAPDKSGLPSDRFSAERTGGSVSTLTIQRTQQEDSAVYLCASSPPGPSGIYNEQFFGPGTRLTVL.

The chain is built from TRBV3-1 (or the pseudogene TRBV3-2) and TRBJ1-2, with 8 bases aligning to TRBD1. This CDR3 is 16 amino acids long. Germline V gene sequence: CDR1 LGHDT, CDR2 YNNKEL (reference sequence). After removal of 2 bases from V and 6 bases from J, the junction contained 11 bases not matched to a gene. The CDR3 is CASSQQTSQGGNGYTF. Written as DNA, the CDR3 is TGTGCCAGCAGCCAACAAACGTCACAGGGGGGCAATGGCTACACCTTC.

This sequence joins TRBV25-1 and TRBJ2-7, with D perhaps matching TRBD2 (6 bases). Germline V lookup: CDR1 MGHDK, CDR2 SYGVNS. Trimming stripped 5 bases from V and 2 bases from J, with 10 bases between. The CDR3 totals 13 residues. The CDR3 sequence is CASSPGSPYEQYF. CDR3 DNA: TGTGCCAGCAGTCCCGGGAGCCCCTACGAGCAGTACTTC.